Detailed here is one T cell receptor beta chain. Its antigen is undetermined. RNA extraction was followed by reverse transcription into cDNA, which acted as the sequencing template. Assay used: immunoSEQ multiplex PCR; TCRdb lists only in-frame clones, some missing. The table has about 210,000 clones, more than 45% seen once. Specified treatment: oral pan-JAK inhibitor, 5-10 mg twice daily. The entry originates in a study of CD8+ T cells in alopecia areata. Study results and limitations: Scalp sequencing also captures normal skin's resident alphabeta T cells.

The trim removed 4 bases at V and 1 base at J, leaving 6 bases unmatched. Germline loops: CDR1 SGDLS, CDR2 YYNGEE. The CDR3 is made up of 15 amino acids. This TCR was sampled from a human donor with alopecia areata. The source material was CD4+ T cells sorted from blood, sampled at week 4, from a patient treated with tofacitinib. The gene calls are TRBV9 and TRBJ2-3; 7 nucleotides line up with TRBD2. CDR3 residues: CASSRLTSGTDTQYF. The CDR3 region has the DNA TGTGCCAGCAGCCGGTTAACTAGCGGCACAGATACGCAGTATTTT.